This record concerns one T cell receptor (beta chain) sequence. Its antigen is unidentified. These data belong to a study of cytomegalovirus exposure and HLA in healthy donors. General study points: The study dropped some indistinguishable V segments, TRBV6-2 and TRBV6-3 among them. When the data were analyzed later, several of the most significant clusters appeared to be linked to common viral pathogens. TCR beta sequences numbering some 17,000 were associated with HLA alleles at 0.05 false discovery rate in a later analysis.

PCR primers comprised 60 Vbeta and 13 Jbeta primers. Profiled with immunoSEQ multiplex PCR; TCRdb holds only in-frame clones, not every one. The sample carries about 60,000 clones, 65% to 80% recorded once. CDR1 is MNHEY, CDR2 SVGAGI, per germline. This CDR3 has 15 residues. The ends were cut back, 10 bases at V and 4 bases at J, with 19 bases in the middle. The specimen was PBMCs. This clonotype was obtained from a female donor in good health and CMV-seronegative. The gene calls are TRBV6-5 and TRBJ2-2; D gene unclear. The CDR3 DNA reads TGTGCCACCATTCTTACGGGTCGTGGCACCGGGGAGCTGTTTTTT. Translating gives CATILTGRGTGELFF.